This T cell receptor (beta chain) was sequenced in a study of radiation and T cells in renal cell carcinoma. The time point: baseline pretreatment blood. Treatment indicated: 15 Gy SBRT to primary tumor, nephrectomy 4 weeks later. Serial blood draws occurred at baseline and 2 and 4 weeks post-SBRT. The patient's renal cell carcinoma had clear cell pathology. Concerning this clone itself: Its antigen is unidentified.

The assay was immunoSEQ multiplex PCR, and TCRdb's table has in-frame clones only and misses some. The table lists 55,000 to 65,000 clones, approximately 84% of them singletons. Study results and limitations: Baseline intratumoral clonotype presence is unknown without pretreatment biopsies.

This CDR3 is 17 amino acids long. Looked up from germline, CDR1 is GTSNPN and CDR2 is SVGIG (reference sequence). V lost 2 bases, J lost 5 bases, and 24 bases lay in between. The chain combines TRBV30 with TRBJ2-5; perhaps D is TRBD1 or TRBD2 (7 bases each). The receptor was isolated from a man aged 60 to 75 with renal cell carcinoma. This material consisted of blood, taken from a patient whose treatment included radiotherapy and nephrectomy. For the CDR3, the DNA is TGTGCCTGGAGTAGGAACTTCGGACAGGCGGGGGTTGAGACCCAGTACTTC. It translates to CAWSRNFGQAGVETQYF.